This note documents a single T cell receptor (beta chain) sequence. Its antigen remains unidentified. At one of its ends the junction is not consistent with the germline gene, which may arise from a read error. This specimen belongs to a study of cytomegalovirus exposure and HLA in healthy donors. Study-wide background: Sequencing of roughly 180 million T cells in an earlier analysis found under 120 million unique TCR beta sequences.

Points from the study as a whole: Follow-up analysis found HLA locus-dependent TCR association rates, highest for DRB1 and lowest for HLA-C.

The PCR employed 60 Vbeta primers together with 13 Jbeta primers. The table came from immunoSEQ multiplex PCR; TCRdb's copy has only in-frame clones and leaves some out. The table shows 90,000 to 120,000 clones, with 74% occurring only once. This receptor was identified in a woman between 40 and 50 years old in good health and CMV-seropositive. The sample taken for sequencing was PBMCs.

The CDR3 nucleotides read TGCGCCAGCAGCCAACGAGGGACAGGGGATTCGCCCCTCCACTTT. Encoded protein: CASSQRGTGDSPLHF. The chain uses TRBV4-1 and TRBJ1-6; 10 bases are shared with TRBD1. Germline CDR1 is MGHRA and CDR2 is YSYEKL. CDR3 length: 15 amino acids.